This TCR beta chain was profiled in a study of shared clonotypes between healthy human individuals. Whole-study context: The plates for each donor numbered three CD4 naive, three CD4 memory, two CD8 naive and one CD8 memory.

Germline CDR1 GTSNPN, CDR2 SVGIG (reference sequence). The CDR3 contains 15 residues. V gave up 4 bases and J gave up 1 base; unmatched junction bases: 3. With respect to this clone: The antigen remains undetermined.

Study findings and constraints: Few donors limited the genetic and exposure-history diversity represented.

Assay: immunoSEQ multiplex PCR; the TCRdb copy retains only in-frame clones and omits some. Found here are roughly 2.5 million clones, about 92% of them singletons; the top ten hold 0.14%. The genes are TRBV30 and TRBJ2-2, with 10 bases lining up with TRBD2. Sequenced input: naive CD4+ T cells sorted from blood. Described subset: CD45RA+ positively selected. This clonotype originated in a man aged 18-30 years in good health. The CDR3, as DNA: TGTGCCTGGAACTTAGCGGGGGGGAACACCGGGGAGCTGTTTTTT. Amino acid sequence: CAWNLAGGNTGELFF.